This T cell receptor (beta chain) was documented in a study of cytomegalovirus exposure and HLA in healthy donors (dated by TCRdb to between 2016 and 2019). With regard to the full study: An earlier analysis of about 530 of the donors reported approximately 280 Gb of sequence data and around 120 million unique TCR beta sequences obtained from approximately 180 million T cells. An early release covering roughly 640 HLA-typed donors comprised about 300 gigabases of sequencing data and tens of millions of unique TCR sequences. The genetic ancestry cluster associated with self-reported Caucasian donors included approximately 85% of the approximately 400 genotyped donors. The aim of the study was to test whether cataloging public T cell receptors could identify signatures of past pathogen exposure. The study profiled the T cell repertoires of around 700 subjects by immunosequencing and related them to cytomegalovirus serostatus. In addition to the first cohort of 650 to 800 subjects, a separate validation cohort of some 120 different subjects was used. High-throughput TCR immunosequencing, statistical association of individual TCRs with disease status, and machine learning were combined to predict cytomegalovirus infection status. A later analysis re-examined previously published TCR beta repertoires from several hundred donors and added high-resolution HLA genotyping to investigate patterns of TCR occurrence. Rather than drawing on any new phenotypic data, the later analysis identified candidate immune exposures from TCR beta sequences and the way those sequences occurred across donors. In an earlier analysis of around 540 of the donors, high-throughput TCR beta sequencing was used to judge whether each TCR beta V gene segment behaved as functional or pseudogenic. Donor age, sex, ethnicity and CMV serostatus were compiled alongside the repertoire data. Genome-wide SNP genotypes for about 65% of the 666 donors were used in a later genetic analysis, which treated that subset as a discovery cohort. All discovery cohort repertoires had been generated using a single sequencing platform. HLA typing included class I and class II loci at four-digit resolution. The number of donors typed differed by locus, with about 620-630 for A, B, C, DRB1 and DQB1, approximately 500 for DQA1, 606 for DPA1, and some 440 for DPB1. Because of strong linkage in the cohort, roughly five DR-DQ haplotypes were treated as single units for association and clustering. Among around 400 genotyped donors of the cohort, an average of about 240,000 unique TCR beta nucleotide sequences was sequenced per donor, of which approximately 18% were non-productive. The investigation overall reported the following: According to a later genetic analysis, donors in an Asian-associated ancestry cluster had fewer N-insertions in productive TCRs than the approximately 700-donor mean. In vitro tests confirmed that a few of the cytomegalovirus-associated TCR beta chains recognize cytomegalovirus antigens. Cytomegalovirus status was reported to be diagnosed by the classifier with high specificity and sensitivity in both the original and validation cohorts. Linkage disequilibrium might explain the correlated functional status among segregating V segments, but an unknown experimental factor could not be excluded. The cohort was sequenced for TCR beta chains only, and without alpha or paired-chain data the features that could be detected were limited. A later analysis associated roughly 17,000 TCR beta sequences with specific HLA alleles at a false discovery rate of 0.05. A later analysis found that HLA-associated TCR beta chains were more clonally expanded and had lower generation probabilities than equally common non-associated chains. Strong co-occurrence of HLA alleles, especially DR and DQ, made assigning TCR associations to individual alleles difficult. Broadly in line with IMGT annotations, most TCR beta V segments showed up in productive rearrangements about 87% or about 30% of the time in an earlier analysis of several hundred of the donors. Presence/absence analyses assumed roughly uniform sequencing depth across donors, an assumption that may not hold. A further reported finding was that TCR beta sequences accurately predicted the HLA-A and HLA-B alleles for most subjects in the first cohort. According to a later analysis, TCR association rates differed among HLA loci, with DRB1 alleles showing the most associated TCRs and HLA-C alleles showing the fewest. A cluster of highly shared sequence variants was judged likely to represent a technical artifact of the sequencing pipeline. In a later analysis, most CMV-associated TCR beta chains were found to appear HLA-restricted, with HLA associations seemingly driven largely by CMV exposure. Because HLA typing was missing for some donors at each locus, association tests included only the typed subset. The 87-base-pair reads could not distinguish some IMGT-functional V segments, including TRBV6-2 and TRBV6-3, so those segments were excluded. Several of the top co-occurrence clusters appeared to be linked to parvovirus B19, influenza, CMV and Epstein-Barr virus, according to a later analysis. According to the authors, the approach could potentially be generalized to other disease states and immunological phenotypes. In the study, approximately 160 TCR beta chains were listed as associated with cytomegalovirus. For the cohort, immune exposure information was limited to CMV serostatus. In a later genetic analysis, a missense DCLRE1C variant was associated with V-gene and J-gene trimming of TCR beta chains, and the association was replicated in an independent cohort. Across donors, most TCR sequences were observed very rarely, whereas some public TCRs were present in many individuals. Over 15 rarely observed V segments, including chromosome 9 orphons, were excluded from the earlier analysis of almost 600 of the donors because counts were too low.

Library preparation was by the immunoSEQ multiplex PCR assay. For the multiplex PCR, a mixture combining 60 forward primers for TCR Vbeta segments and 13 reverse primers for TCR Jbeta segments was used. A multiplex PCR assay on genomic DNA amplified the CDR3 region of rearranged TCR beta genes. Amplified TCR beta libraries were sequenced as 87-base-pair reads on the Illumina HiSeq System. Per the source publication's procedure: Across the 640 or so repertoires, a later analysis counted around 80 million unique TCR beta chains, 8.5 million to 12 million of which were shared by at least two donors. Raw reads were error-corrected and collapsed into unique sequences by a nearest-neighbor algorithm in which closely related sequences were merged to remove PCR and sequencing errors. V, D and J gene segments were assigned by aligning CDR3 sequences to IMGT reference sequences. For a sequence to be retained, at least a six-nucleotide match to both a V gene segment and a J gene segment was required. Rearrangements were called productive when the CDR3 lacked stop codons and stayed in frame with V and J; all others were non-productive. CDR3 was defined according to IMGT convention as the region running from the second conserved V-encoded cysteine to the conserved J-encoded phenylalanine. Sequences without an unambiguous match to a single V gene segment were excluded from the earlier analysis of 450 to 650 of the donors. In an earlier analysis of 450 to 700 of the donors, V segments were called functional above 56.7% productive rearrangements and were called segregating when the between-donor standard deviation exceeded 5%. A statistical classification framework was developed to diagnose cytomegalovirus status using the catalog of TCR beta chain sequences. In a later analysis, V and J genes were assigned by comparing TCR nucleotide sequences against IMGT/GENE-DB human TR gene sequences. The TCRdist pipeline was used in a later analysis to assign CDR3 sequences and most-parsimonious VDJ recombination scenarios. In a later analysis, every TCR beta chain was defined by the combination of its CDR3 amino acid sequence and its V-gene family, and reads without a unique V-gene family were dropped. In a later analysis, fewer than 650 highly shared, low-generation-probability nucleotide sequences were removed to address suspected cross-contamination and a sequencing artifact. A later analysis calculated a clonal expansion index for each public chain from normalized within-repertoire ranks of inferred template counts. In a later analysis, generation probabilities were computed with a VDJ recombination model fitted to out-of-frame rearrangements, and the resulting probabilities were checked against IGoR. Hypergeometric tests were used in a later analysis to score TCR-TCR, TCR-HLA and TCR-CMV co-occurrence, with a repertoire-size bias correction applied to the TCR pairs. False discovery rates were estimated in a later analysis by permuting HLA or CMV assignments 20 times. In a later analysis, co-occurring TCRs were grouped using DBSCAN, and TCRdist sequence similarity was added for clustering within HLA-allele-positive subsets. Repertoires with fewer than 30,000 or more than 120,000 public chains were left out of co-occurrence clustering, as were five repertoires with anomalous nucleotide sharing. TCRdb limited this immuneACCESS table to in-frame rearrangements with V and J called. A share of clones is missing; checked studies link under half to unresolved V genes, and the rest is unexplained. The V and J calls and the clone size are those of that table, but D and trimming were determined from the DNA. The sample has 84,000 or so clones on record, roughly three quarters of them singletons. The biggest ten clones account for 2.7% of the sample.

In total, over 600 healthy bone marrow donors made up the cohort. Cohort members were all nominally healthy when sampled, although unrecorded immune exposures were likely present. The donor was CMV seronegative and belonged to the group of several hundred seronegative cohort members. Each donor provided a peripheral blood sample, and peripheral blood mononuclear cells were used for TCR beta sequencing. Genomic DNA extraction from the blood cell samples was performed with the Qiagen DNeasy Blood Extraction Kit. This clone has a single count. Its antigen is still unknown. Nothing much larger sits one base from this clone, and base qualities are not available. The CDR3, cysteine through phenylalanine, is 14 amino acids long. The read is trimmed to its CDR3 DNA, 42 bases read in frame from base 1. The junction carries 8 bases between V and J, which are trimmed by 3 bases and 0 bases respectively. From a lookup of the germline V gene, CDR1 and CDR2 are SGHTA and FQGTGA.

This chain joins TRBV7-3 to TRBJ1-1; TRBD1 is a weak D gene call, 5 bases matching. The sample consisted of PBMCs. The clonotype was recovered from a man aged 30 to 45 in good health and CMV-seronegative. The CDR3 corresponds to CASSFAGLNTEAFF. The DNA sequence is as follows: TGTGCCAGCAGCTTCGCAGGGCTGAACACTGAAGCTTTCTTT. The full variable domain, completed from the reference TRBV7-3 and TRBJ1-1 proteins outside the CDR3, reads GAGVSQTPSNKVTEKGKYVELRCDPISGHTALYWYRQSLGQGPEFLIYFQGTGAADDSGLPNDRFFAVRPEGSVSTLKIQRTERGDSAVYLCASSFAGLNTEAFFGQGTRLTVV.